This record concerns one TCR beta chain sequence. These data are taken from a study of blood T cell repertoires in COVID-19. Repertoires were generated with immunoSEQ multiplex PCR, while TCRdb's copy carries only in-frame clones and drops some. The sample includes about 230,000 clones, roughly 87% of them seen just once. The CDR3 extends over 12 amino acids. Germline lookup yields CDR1 SGHRS and CDR2 YFSETQ. V was clipped by 5 bases and J by 7 bases, with 12 bases between them. This TCR derives from a woman aged 18 to 35 who had recovered from COVID-19. The gene calls are TRBV5-1 and TRBJ1-1; a weak D match, TRBD1 (5 bases). Sequenced material: peripheral blood. The CDR3 sequence: CASSDQGGEAFF. The CDR3 bases are TGCGCCAGCAGTGACCAGGGCGGTGAAGCTTTCTTT.